Listed here are 10 T cell receptor beta chains from one sample, sequenced in a study of beta chain features in type 1 diabetes. The sequenced template was cDNA made from the entire isolated RNA. Sequenced by immunoSEQ multiplex PCR; TCRdb stores in-frame clones only, minus some. The table includes some 410,000 clones, more than 11% detected once. Sequenced: naive CD4+ T cells from blood. The receptor source for this set is a man aged 25-45 years in good health.

The chain is built from TRBV5-6 and TRBJ2-7; a weak D match, TRBD1 (6 bases). Trimming took 0 bases from V and 3 from J, leaving 13 bases between them. This CDR3 is built from 15 residues. Germline-derived CDR1 and CDR2 are SGHDT and YYEEEE. The CDR3 reads CASSLVGGSGYEQYF. The CDR3 DNA sequence: TGTGCCAGCAGCTTGGTAGGGGGTTCAGGCTACGAGCAGTACTTC. The complete variable domain, with remaining parts taken from reference TRBV5-6 and TRBJ2-7, reads DAGVTQSPTHLIKTRGQQVTLRCSPKSGHDTVSWYQQALGQGPQFIFQYYEEEERQRGNFPDRFSGHQFPNYSSELNVNALLLGDSALYLCASSLVGGSGYEQYFGPGTRLTVT.

This clone was seen a few times. The rearrangement links TRBV5-4 to TRBJ2-7, with 9 bases lining up with TRBD2. The length of the CDR3 is 15 residues. Germline V lookup: CDR1 SGHNT, CDR2 YYREEE (reference sequence). Trimming removed 0 bases from V and 0 bases from J; junction bases left unmatched: 1. CDR3 DNA: TGTGCCAGCAGCTTGGGCGGGAGGGACTCCTACGAGCAGTACGTC. It codes for CASSLGGRDSYEQYV.

This clone was observed a few times. The V call is TRBV27, the J call TRBJ1-5; D uncertain. Germline CDR1 is MNHEY and CDR2 is SMNVEV (reference sequence). Trimming took 2 bases from V and 0 from J, leaving 11 bases between them. This CDR3 contains 16 residues. CDR3 sequence (DNA): TGTGCCAGCAGTTTACGGTGGCAGATTAGCAATCAGCCCCAGCATTTT. Residues: CASSLRWQISNQPQHF.

CDR3 DNA: TGTGCCTGGAGGTGGGGCCCATCGAACACTGAAGCTTTCTTT. Encoded protein: CAWRWGPSNTEAFF. This chain uses TRBV30 with TRBJ1-1, with D perhaps TRBD1 (5 bases). Germline values: CDR1 GTSNPN, CDR2 SVGIG (reference sequence). Trimming removed 3 bases from V and 1 base from J, with 12 bases in between. The CDR3 has 14 amino acids.

Remarks on this clone: Different DNA sequences within this sample yield the same CDR3. The rearrangement joins TRBV10-3 to TRBJ2-3; D is unresolved. CDR1 ENHRY and CDR2 SYGVKD come from the germline V gene. This CDR3 has 11 amino acids. V was pared by 6 bases and J by 1 base, with 2 bases between. CDR3 nucleotide sequence: TGTGCCATCAGACGCACAGATACGCAGTATTTT. Residues: CAIRRTDTQYF.

V is TRBV11-2 and J is TRBJ2-1, with 13 bases matching TRBD2. Unmatched junction bases numbered 15, after V lost 0 bases and J lost 7 bases. The germline V gene encodes CDR1 SGHAT and CDR2 FQNNGV. CDR3 size: 20 residues. CDR3 region: CASSLDTPPLTSGGGNEQFF. CDR3 sequence (DNA): TGTGCCAGCAGCTTAGATACTCCCCCTCTAACTAGCGGGGGGGGGAATGAGCAGTTCTTC.

The rearrangement joins TRBV29-1 to TRBJ1-2; D gene unclear. The CDR3 loop spans 13 amino acids. V lost 7 bases to trimming and J lost 4 bases, with 16 bases between them. Germline-derived CDR1 and CDR2 are SQVTM and ANQGSEA. CDR3 sequence reads: CSAYEHGPYGYTF. The CDR3 DNA reads TGCAGCGCTTACGAACACGGCCCCTATGGCTACACCTTC.

The rearrangement joins TRBV29-1 to TRBJ2-5; no clear D. The J call is uncertain, as TRBJ2-7 better fits the DNA end. Germline values: CDR1 SQVTM, CDR2 ANQGSEA. The CDR3 runs to 12 residues. The CDR3 region has the DNA TGCAGCGTTGCTTTCGGATTTTACGAGCAGTACTTC. This encodes CSVAFGFYEQYF.

V is TRBV11-2 and J is TRBJ2-4; TRBD1 or TRBD2 may be the D gene (5 bases each). In germline, CDR1 is SGHAT, CDR2 FQNNGV. The CDR3 is 17 amino acids. Trimming removed 1 base from V and 1 base from J, with 14 bases in between. The CDR3 nucleotides read TGTGCCAGCAGCTTAGCTAGAGGGACCGGGGCCAAAAACATTCAGTACTTC. As protein: CASSLARGTGAKNIQYF.

The rearrangement uses TRBV19 and TRBJ2-1; the match to TRBD2 covers 12 bases. This CDR3 has 18 residues. V gave up 4 bases and J gave up 5 bases; unmatched junction bases: 12. CDR1 LNHDA and CDR2 SQIVND come from the germline V gene (reference sequence). CDR3 loop: CASSKTSGRYPTDNEQFF. The DNA of the CDR3 is TGTGCCAGTAGTAAGACTAGCGGGAGATATCCGACAGACAATGAGCAGTTCTTC.